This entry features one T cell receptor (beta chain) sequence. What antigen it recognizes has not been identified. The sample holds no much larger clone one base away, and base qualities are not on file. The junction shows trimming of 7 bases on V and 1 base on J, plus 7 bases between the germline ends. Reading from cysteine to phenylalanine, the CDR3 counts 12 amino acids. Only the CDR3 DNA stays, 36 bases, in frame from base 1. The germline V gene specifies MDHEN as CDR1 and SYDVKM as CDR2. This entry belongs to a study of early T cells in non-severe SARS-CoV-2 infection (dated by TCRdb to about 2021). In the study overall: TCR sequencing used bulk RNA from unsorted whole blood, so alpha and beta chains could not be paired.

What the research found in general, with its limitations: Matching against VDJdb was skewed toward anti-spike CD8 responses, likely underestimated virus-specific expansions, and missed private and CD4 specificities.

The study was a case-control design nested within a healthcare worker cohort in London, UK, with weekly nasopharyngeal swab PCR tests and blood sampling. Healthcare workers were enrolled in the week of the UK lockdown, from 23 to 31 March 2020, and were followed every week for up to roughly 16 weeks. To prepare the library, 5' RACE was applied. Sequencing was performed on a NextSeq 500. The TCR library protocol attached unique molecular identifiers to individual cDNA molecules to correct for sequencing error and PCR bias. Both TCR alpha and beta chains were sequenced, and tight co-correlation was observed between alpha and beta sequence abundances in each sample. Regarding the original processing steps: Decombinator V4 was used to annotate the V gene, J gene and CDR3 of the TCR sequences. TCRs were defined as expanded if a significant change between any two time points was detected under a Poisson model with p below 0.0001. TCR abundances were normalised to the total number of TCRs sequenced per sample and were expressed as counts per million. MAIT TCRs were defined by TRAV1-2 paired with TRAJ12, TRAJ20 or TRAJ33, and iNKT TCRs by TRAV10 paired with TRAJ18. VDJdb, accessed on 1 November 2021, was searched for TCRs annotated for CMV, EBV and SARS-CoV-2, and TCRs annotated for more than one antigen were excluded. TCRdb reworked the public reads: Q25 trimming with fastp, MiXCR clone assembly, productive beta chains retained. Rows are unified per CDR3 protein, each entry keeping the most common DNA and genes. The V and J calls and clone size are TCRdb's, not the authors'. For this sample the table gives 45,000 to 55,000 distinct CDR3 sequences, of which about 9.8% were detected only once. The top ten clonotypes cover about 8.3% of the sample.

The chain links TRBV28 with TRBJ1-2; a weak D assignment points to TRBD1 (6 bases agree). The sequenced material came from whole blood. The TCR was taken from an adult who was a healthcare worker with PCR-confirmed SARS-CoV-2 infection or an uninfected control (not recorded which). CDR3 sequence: CASNRVNYGYTF. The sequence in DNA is TGTGCCAGCAACAGGGTTAACTATGGCTACACCTTC.